This T cell receptor (beta chain) stems from a study of OX40 agonist ivuxolimab in advanced cancers. Germline CDR1 is SGHRS and CDR2 is YFSETQ. Trimming removed 6 bases at V and 5 bases at J, with 14 bases between. The CDR3 sequence is 13 residues long. Sequenced by immunoSEQ multiplex PCR; TCRdb stores in-frame clones only, minus some. This table has 66,000 or so clones, around 90% appearing once. The sequencing used CD4+ or CD8+ T cells sorted from blood, collected in a trial of the OX40 agonist ivuxolimab. This TCR came from an adult with an advanced solid tumor such as melanoma, head and neck, liver or kidney cancer. The rearrangement uses TRBV5-1 and TRBJ1-1; D is ambiguous. The CDR3 protein is CASNSGMGTEAFF. CDR3 nucleotide sequence: TGCGCCAGCAACTCGGGAATGGGGACTGAAGCTTTCTTT.